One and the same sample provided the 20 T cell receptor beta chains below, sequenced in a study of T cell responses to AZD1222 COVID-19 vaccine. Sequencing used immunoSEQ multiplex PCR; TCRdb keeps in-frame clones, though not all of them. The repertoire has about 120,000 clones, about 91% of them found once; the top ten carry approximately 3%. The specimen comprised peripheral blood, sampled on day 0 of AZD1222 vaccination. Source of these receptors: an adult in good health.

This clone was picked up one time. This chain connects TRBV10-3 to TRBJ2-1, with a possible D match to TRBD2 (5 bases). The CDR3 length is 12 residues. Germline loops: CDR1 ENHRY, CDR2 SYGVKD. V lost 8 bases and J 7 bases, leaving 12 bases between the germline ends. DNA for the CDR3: TGTGCCATCTCGAGGGTGGGGAATGAGCAGTTCTTC. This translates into CAISRVGNEQFF.

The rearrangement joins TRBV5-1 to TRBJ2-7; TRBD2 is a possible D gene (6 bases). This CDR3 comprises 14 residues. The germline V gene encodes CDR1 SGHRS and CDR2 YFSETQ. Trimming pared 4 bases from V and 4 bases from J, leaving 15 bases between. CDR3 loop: CASSLRGSGYEQYF. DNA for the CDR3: TGCGCCAGCAGCCTCCGGGGCAGCGGGTACGAGCAGTACTTC.

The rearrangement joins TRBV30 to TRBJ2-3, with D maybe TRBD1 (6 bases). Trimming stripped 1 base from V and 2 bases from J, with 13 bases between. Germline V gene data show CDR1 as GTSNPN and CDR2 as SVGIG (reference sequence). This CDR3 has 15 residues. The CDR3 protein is CAWSGGRALTDTQYF. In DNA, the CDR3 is TGTGCCTGGAGTGGGGGGCGCGCCCTCACAGATACGCAGTATTTT.

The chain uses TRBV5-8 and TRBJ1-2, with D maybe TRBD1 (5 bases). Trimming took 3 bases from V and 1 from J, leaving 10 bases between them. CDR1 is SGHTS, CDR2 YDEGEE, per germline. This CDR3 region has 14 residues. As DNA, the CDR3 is TGTGCCAGCAGCTCTGTGAGGGGTAACTATGGCTACACCTTC. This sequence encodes CASSSVRGNYGYTF.

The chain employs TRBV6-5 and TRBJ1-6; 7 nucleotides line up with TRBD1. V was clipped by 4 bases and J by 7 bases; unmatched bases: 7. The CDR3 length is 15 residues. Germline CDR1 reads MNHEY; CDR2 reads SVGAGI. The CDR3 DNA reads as TGTGCCAGCAGTTCCGGGACAGCCGCGAATTCACCCCTCCACTTT. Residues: CASSSGTAANSPLHF.

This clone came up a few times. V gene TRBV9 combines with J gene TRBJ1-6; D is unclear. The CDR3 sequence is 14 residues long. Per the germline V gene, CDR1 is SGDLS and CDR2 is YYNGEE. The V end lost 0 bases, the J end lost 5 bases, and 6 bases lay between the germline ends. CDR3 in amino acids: CASSVGGNNSPLHF. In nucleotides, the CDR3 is TGTGCCAGCAGCGTAGGAGGGAATAATTCACCCCTCCACTTT.

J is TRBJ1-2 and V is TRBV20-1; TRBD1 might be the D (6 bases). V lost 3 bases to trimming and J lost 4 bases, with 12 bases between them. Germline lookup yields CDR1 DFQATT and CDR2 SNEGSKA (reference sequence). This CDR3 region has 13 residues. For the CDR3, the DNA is TGCAGTGCTAGTCCCAGGGGATTCTATGGCTACACCTTC. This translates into CSASPRGFYGYTF.

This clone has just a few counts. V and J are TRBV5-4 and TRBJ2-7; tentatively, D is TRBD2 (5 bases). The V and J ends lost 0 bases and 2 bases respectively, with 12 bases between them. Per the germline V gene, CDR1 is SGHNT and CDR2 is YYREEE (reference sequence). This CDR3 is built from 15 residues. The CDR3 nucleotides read TGTGCCAGCAGCTTGGGACTACCGCAGACCTACGAGCAGTACTTC. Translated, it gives CASSLGLPQTYEQYF.

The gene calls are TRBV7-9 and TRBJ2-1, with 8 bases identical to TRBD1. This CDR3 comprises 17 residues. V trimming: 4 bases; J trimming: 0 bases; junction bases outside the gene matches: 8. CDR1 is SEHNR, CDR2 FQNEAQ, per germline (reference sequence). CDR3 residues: CASSSKDRARSYNEQFF. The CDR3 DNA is TGTGCCAGCAGCTCCAAGGACAGGGCCCGCTCCTACAATGAGCAGTTCTTC. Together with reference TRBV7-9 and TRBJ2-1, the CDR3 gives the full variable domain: DTGVSQNPRHKITKRGQNVTFRCDPISEHNRLYWYRQTLGQGPEFLTYFQNEAQLEKSRLLSDRFSAERPKGSFSTLEIQRTEQGDSAMYLCASSSKDRARSYNEQFFGPGTRLTVL.

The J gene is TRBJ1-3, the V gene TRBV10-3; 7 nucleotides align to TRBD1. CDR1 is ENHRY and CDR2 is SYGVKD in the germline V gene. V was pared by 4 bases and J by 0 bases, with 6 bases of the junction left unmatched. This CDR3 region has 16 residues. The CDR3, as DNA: TGTGCCATCAGTGGGACAGGTTTACTCTCTGGAAACACCATATATTTT. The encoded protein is CAISGTGLLSGNTIYF.

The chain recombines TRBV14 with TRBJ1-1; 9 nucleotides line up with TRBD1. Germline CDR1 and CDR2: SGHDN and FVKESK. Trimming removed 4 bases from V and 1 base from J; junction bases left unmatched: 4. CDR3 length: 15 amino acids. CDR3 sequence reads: CASSLRTGANTEAFF. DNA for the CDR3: TGTGCCAGCAGCCTTCGGACAGGGGCGAACACTGAAGCTTTCTTT. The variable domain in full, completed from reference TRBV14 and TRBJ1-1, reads EAGVTQFPSHSVIEKGQTVTLRCDPISGHDNLYWYRRVMGKEIKFLLHFVKESKQDESGMPNNRFLAERTGGTYSTLKVQPAELEDSGVYFCASSLRTGANTEAFFGQGTRLTVV.

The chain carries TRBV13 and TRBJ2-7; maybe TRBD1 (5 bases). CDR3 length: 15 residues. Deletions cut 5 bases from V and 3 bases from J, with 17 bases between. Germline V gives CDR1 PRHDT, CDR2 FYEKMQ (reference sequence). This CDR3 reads CASSPGIGINYEQYF. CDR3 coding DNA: TGTGCCAGCAGCCCAGGGATAGGAATCAACTACGAGCAGTACTTC.

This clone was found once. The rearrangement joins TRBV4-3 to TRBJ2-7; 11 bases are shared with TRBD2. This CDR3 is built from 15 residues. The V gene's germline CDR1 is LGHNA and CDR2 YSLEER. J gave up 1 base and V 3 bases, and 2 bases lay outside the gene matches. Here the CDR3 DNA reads TGCGCCAGCAGCCATCTAGCGGGAGGTTCCTACGAGCAGTACTTC. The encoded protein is CASSHLAGGSYEQYF.

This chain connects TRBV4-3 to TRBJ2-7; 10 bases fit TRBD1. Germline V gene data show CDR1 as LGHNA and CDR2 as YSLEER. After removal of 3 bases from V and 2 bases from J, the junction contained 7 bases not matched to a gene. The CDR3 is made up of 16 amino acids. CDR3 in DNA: TGCGCCAGCAGCCAGACGCCGGGACAGGGGCCCTACGAGCAGTACTTC. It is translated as CASSQTPGQGPYEQYF.

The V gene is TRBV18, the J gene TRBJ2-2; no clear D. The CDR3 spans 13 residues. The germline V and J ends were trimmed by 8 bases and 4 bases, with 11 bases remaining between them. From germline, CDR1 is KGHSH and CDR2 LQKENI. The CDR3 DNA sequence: TGTGCCAGCCGCGCCCGAAGCACCGGGGAGCTGTTTTTT. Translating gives CASRARSTGELFF.

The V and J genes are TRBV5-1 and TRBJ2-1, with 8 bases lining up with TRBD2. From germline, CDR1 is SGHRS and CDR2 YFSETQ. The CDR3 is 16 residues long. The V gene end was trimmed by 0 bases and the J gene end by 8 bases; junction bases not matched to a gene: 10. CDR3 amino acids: CASSLGLTSASDEQFF. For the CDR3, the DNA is TGCGCCAGCAGCTTGGGTCTGACTAGCGCTTCCGATGAGCAGTTCTTC.

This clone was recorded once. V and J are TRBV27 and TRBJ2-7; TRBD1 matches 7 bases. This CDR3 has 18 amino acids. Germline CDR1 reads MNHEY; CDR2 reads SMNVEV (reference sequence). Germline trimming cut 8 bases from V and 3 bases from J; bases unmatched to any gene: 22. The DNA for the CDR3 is TGTGCCAGCGAACCGAACCGAAAACCCGGGACAGCGAACTACGAGCAGTACTTC. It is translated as CASEPNRKPGTANYEQYF.

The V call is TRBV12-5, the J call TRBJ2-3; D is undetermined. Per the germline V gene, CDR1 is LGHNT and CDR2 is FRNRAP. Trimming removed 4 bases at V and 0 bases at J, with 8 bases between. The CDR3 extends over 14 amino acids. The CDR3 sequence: CASGYSISTDTQYF. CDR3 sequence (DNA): TGTGCTAGTGGTTACAGCATTAGCACAGATACGCAGTATTTT.

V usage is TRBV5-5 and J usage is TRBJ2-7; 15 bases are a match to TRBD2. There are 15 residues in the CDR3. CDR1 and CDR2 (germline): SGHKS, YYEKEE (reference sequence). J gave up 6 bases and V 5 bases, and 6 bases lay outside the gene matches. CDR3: CASRGPGLAGGEQYF. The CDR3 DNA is TGTGCCAGCAGGGGTCCGGGACTAGCGGGAGGCGAGCAGTACTTC.

CDR3 DNA: TGCGCCAGCAGCTTGGTCCCGTCAGATACGCAGTATTTT. It specifies CASSLVPSDTQYF. This sequence joins TRBV5-1 and TRBJ2-3; the D is unclear. Trimming pared 0 bases from V and 4 bases from J, leaving 6 bases between. This CDR3 contains 13 residues. The V gene's germline CDR1 is SGHRS and CDR2 YFSETQ.